This T cell receptor beta chain was sequenced in a study of blood T cell repertoires in COVID-19. For the study at large: PBMCs, B-cell-depleted T cells, or T cells provided the cDNA or gDNA that made up the material.

Participants spanned ages about 18 to 95 years and resided in around 25 US areas. Clinical history reported by participants formed the basis on which cohorts were assigned. Measured with immunoSEQ multiplex PCR; TCRdb has only the in-frame clones, and not every one. Among a few hundred thousand clones listed, approximately 92% were seen once. This CDR3 contains 13 residues. The germline gives CDR1 LNHNV, CDR2 YYDKDF (reference sequence). Trimming took 5 bases from V and 5 from J, leaving 9 bases between them. Material for sequencing was PBMCs or T cells enriched from blood (not recorded which). The receptor comes from a woman in her 30s who had recovered from COVID-19. V is TRBV15 and J is TRBJ2-2; maybe TRBD1 (6 bases). CDR3 in amino acids: CATSRTVTGELFF. DNA of the CDR3: TGTGCCACCAGCCGGACAGTTACCGGGGAGCTGTTTTTT.